These 15 T cell receptor beta chains originate from one sample sequenced in a study of blood T cells in healthy people across ages. Then a second PCR, running roughly 7 to 11 cycles, was carried out with a sample-barcoded 5' primer and a J-beta primer mix. TCRdb independently ran MiXCR on the 5' RACE reads; one entry per CDR3 protein. The table has fewer than 2,000,000 distinct CDR3 sequences, roughly two fifths seen once; the top ten hold more than 20%. Source material: blood. The source of these receptors is a human donor in good health.

The V and J genes are TRBV27 and TRBJ1-2; D perhaps matches TRBD1 (6 bases). V was trimmed by 8 bases and J by 0 bases, leaving 13 bases between them. Germline assignment: CDR1 MNHEY and CDR2 SMNVEV (reference sequence). CDR3 length: 14 residues. CDR3 sequence (DNA): TGTGCCAGCGGCAAAACAGGGTCTAACTATGGCTACACCTTC. It yields the protein CASGKTGSNYGYTF.

The gene calls are TRBV20-1 and TRBJ1-5; D is possibly TRBD1 (6 bases). Trimming pared 6 bases from V and 1 base from J, leaving 10 bases between. Germline V gene sequence: CDR1 DFQATT, CDR2 SNEGSKA (reference sequence). The CDR3 extends over 13 amino acids. DNA of the CDR3: TGCAGTGCGAATCAGGGGAGCAATCAGCCCCAGCATTTT. Its protein is CSANQGSNQPQHF.

V usage is TRBV12-3 or TRBV12-4 and J usage is TRBJ1-6, with no clear D. The CDR3 covers 16 residues. V dropped 3 bases and J dropped 5 bases, with 14 bases sitting between them. The CDR3 DNA reads TGTGCCAGCAGTTTTTATTCCGCTCTCAATAATTCACCCCTCCACTTT. This codes for CASSFYSALNNSPLHF.

This clonotype showed up just a few times. This rearrangement joins TRBV7-9 to TRBJ2-5; 11 bases are a match to TRBD2. The DNA end lines up better with TRBJ2-7; the J call may be wrong. This CDR3 is built from 14 residues. From germline, CDR1 is SEHNR and CDR2 FQNEAQ (reference sequence). The CDR3 DNA reads as TGTGCCAGCAGCTTATTAGCGGGGGGGAGCGAGCAGTACTTC. Translation: CASSLLAGGSEQYF.

This clonotype occurred a few times. The rearrangement uses TRBV18 and TRBJ2-1; D gene unclear. Germline V gene lookup returns CDR1 KGHSH and CDR2 LQKENI. The CDR3 loop spans 12 amino acids. The V end was cut by 3 bases, the J end by 6 bases, with 6 bases between. The CDR3 region has the DNA TGTGCCAGCTCACCGGACGGCAATGAGCAGTTCTTC. Translating gives CASSPDGNEQFF. Full variable domain (outside the CDR3, taken from reference TRBV18 and TRBJ2-1): NAGVMQNPRHLVRRRGQEARLRCSPMKGHSHVYWYRQLPEEGLKFMVYLQKENIIDESGMPKERFSAEFPKEGPSILRIQQVVRGDSAAYFCASSPDGNEQFFGPGTRLTVL.

This rearrangement joins TRBV12-3 or TRBV12-4 to TRBJ1-1, with unresolved D. V was trimmed by 10 bases and J by 4 bases, leaving 10 bases between them. The CDR3 extends over 11 amino acids. The DNA for the CDR3 is TGTGCCACCCGTGAGGGCACTGAAGCTTTCTTT. Translating it yields CATREGTEAFF.

V gene TRBV29-1 combines with J gene TRBJ2-7, with TRBD1 matching 8 bases. V was pared by 5 bases and J by 3 bases, with 15 bases of the junction left unmatched. From germline, CDR1 is SQVTM and CDR2 ANQGSEA. The CDR3 spans 16 residues. CDR3 amino acids: CSVSWTGTRQRYEQYF. In DNA, the CDR3 is TGCAGCGTTAGTTGGACAGGGACTCGTCAACGCTACGAGCAGTACTTC.

J is TRBJ2-3 and V is TRBV9; no clear D. The CDR3 is made up of 14 amino acids. Germline CDR1 SGDLS, CDR2 YYNGEE. Trimming took off 3 bases at V and 4 bases at J, with 12 bases between the two ends. CDR3: CASSERQIADTQYF. The CDR3 DNA reads as TGTGCCAGCAGCGAGCGTCAGATCGCAGATACGCAGTATTTT. Full variable domain (remainder filled in from reference TRBV9 and TRBJ2-3): DSGVTQTPKHLITATGQRVTLRCSPRSGDLSVYWYQQSLDQGLQFLIQYYNGEERAKGNILERFSAQQFPDLHSELNLSSLELGDSALYFCASSERQIADTQYFGPGTRLTVL.

The chain uses TRBV5-1 and TRBJ1-1; TRBD1 aligns across 8 bases. The germline CDR1 and CDR2 sequences are SGHRS and YFSETQ. This CDR3 is built from 16 residues. Unmatched junction bases numbered 9, after V lost 0 bases and J lost 5 bases. CDR3 sequence reads: CASSLGQGTLSTEAFF. The CDR3 DNA reads as TGCGCCAGCAGCTTGGGACAGGGGACGCTTAGTACTGAAGCTTTCTTT.

The V call is TRBV12-3 or TRBV12-4, the J call TRBJ1-1; D might be TRBD1 (5 bases). The CDR3 runs to 13 residues. The germline V and J ends were trimmed by 6 bases and 1 base, with 9 bases remaining between them. In DNA, the CDR3 is TGTGCCAGCAGGGAGGGGACGAACACTGAAGCTTTCTTT. Its translation is CASREGTNTEAFF.

Note on this clonotype: This may come from a read error, since a much larger clone is one base off. The rearrangement links TRBV6-2 or TRBV6-3 to TRBJ2-1; TRBD1 matches at 7 bases. The DNA end is more similar to TRBJ2-7, so the J call may be wrong. The CDR3 is made up of 14 amino acids. The germline V gene has CDR1 MNHEY and CDR2 SVGEGT. In DNA, the CDR3 is TGTACCAGCAGTTACTCGAACAGGGGCTACGAGCAGTACTTC. It encodes CTSSYSNRGYEQYF.

This clonotype was seen only a few times. The J gene is TRBJ2-5, the V gene TRBV7-2; D assignment may be TRBD1 or TRBD2 (6 bases each). This CDR3 is 14 amino acids long. The germline V and J ends were trimmed by 8 bases and 4 bases, with 17 bases remaining between them. Looked up from germline, CDR1 is SGHTA and CDR2 is FQGNSA. The CDR3 reads CASSYQGGPETQYF. CDR3 nucleotides: TGTGCCAGCTCGTATCAAGGGGGGCCAGAGACCCAGTACTTC. Filled out from reference TRBV7-2 and TRBJ2-5, the complete variable domain reads GAGVSQSPSNKVTEKGKDVELRCDPISGHTALYWYRQSLGQGLEFLIYFQGNSAPDKSGLPSDRFSAERTGGSVSTLTIQRTQQEDSAVYLCASSYQGGPETQYFGPGTRLLVL.

This chain connects TRBV15 to TRBJ2-1; TRBD2 agrees at 8 bases. With V trimmed by 1 base and J by 8 bases, 7 bases remained unmatched. CDR3 size: 15 residues. In germline, CDR1 is LNHNV, CDR2 YYDKDF (reference sequence). CDR3 nucleotides: TGTGCCACCAGCAGAGCGGGGGGGCCGGCTGATGAGCAGTTCTTC. Translation: CATSRAGGPADEQFF.

This clonotype was counted a few times. The chain couples TRBV20-1 to TRBJ1-5, with 11 bases that match TRBD1. Losses at the gene ends were 1 base for V and 4 bases for J; bases not matched to a gene: 3. CDR1 and CDR2 (germline): DFQATT, SNEGSKA (reference sequence). This CDR3 is 15 amino acids long. This CDR3 is CSARGGTGGNQPQHF. Written as DNA, the CDR3 is TGCAGTGCTAGAGGGGGGACAGGGGGGAATCAGCCCCAGCATTTT.

The rearrangement joins TRBV7-8 to TRBJ1-3; D uncertain. V dropped 1 base and J dropped 8 bases, with 12 bases sitting between them. The CDR3 sequence is 14 residues long. CDR1 SGHVS and CDR2 FQNEAQ come from the germline V gene. The CDR3 is CASSLGVLRDTIYF. The CDR3 coding sequence is TGTGCCAGCAGCTTAGGGGTTTTGAGGGACACCATATATTTT.